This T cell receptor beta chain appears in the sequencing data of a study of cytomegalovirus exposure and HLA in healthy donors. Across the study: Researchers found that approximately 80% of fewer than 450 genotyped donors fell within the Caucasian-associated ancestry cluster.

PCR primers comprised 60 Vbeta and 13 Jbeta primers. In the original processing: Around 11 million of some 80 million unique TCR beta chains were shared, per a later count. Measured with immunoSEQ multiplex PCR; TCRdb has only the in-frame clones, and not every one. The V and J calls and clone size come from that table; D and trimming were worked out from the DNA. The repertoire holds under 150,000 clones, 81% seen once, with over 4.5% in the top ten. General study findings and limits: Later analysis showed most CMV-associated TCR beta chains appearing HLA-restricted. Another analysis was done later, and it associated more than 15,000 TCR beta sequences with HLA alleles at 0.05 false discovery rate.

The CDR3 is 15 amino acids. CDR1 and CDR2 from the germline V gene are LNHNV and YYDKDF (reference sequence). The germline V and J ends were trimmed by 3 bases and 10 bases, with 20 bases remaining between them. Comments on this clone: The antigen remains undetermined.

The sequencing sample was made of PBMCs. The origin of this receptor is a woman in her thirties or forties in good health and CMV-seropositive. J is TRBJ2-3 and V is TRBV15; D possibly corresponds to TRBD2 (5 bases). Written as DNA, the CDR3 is TGTGCCACCAGCAGTACGACATATTCGGAGGAGCCGCAGTATTTT. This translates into CATSSTTYSEEPQYF.